A selection of T cell receptor beta chains follows, all from one sample in a study of sequential checkpoint blockade in melanoma. TCRdb's copy holds only in-frame clones and misses some; the assay was immunoSEQ multiplex PCR. This table holds roughly 20,000 clones, over 65% found once. Specimen: tumor tissue (inferred from file names), collected from a patient given nivolumab and ipilimumab in sequence. Receptor source: a human donor with melanoma. Each CDR3 is given with its conserved first and last residue. The D gene is left open where the match is weak. Where a row states a size, it is once, few, many or the class of an expanded clone; other rows omit it.

D: TRBD1; V: TRBV7-6; J: TRBJ1-5; size: .; DNA: TGTGCCAGCAGCTCTGGGACAGAGGTTCAGCCCCAGCATTTT; CDR3: CASSSGTEVQPQHF
D: TRBD1; V: TRBV5-1; J: TRBJ1-4; size: .; DNA: TGCGCCAGCAGCACAGGGGAGGTGGCTAATGAAAAACTGTTTTTT; CDR3: CASSTGEVANEKLFF
D: .; V: TRBV18; J: TRBJ2-7; size: .; DNA: TGTGCCAGCTCACCAACGACACCCTACGAGCAGTACTTC; CDR3: CASSPTTPYEQYF
D: .; V: TRBV23-1; J: TRBJ2-3; size: .; DNA: TGCGCCAGCAGCCTATTTCCGGGGGCGTCGATGTATTTT; CDR3: CASSLFPGASMYF
D: .; V: TRBV6-8; J: TRBJ2-3; size: .; DNA: TGTGCCAGCAGTTACAAGGGTACTAGCACAGATACGCAGTATTTT; CDR3: CASSYKGTSTDTQYF
D: TRBD1; V: TRBV6-8; J: TRBJ2-1; size: once; DNA: TGTGCCAGCAGTCCCGGGGGACAGGCTTCCTTCTCCTACAATGAGCAGTTCTTC; CDR3: CASSPGGQASFSYNEQFF
D: TRBD1; V: TRBV28; J: TRBJ2-6; size: few; DNA: TGTGCCAGCAGTCGACTACAAAGGGCTTCGGGACAGGGAAGTGGGGCCAACGTCCTGACTTTC; CDR3: CASSRLQRASGQGSGANVLTF
D: .; V: TRBV11-1; J: TRBJ1-5; size: .; DNA: TGTGCCAGCAGCTTAGTAGCGGCAGTATATAGCAATCAGCCCCAGCATTTT; CDR3: CASSLVAAVYSNQPQHF
D: TRBD1; V: TRBV11-3; J: TRBJ2-7; size: .; DNA: TGTGCCAGCAGCCCCACAGGGGGACCTGGCGAGCAGTACTTC; CDR3: CASSPTGGPGEQYF
D: TRBD1; V: TRBV25-1; J: TRBJ1-4; size: .; DNA: TGTGCCAGCAGTGAATGGGGAGGGGGCATAGCGGATGAAAAACTGTTTTTT; CDR3: CASSEWGGGIADEKLFF
D: TRBD2; V: TRBV19; J: TRBJ2-3; size: .; DNA: TGTGCCAGTAGTCCTCGGACTAGCGGGGGTGTGAGTGATACGCAGTATTTT; CDR3: CASSPRTSGGVSDTQYF
D: .; V: TRBV6-8; J: TRBJ2-7; size: .; DNA: TGTGCCATCAGTGACTACCCTGCCTCCTACGAGCAGTACTTC; CDR3: CAISDYPASYEQYF
D: .; V: TRBV6-8; J: TRBJ1-1; size: .; DNA: TGTGCCAGCGGGACGACAGAGAACACTGAAGCTTTCTTT; CDR3: CASGTTENTEAFF